This passage covers 17 T cell receptor beta chains from one sample sequenced in a study of blood T cell repertoires in COVID-19. The data were produced by immunoSEQ multiplex PCR, yet TCRdb's version contains in-frame clones alone and is incomplete. The sample lists 150,000 to 200,000 clones, around 91% seen once, with about 0.66% in the top ten. The sample taken for sequencing was peripheral blood. The receptors were gathered from a man between 50 and 59 years old with acute or convalescent COVID-19.

This clone was detected once. V and J are TRBV29-1 and TRBJ2-1; D unclear. The CDR3 is made up of 13 amino acids. CDR1 and CDR2 from the germline V gene are SQVTM and ANQGSEA. The V and J ends lost 7 bases and 12 bases respectively, with 22 bases between them. Here the CDR3 reads CSAALGSSPMQFF. The DNA of the CDR3 is TGCAGCGCTGCTCTAGGTTCGTCCCCTATGCAGTTCTTC.

This clone was counted only a few times. The V call is TRBV7-2, the J call TRBJ2-2; TRBD2 matches at 13 bases. The CDR3 is 18 residues long. With 1 base clipped from V and 5 bases from J, the junction kept 7 bases outside the gene matches. Germline V gene sequence: CDR1 SGHTA, CDR2 FQGNSA. CDR3 region: CASSLDRLAGGITGELFF. In DNA, the CDR3 is TGTGCCAGCAGCTTAGACAGACTAGCGGGGGGCATAACCGGGGAGCTGTTTTTT.

V gene TRBV4-3 combines with J gene TRBJ2-3; D gene unclear. V was cut by 1 base and J by 1 base, with 9 bases left in between. Germline-derived CDR1 and CDR2 are LGHNA and YSLEER. This CDR3 has 15 residues. In DNA, the CDR3 is TGCGCCAGCAGCCAAGTCATAACTGGCACAGATACGCAGTATTTT. This codes for CASSQVITGTDTQYF.

The genes are TRBV2 and TRBJ1-1, with 7 bases matching TRBD1. This CDR3 region has 14 residues. V lost 6 bases to trimming and J lost 2 bases; unmatched junction nucleotides: 6. Germline V gene lookup returns CDR1 SNHLY and CDR2 FYNNEI. The CDR3 DNA reads as TGTGCCAGCAGGCTAACAGGGGAAAACACTGAAGCTTTCTTT. This codes for CASRLTGENTEAFF.

The chain carries TRBV27 and TRBJ2-2; 8 nucleotides agree with TRBD1. The germline V gene has CDR1 MNHEY and CDR2 SMNVEV (reference sequence). J lost 4 bases, V lost 6 bases, and 7 bases had no gene match. The length of the CDR3 is 15 residues. CDR3: CASRRRTGRTGELFF. As DNA, the CDR3 is TGTGCCAGCAGAAGACGGACAGGGCGCACCGGGGAGCTGTTTTTT.

As DNA, the CDR3 is TGTGCCATCAAGGAACAGAATGAGCAGTTCTTC. The encoded protein is CAIKEQNEQFF. The rearrangement uses TRBV10-3 and TRBJ2-1; D unresolved. There are 11 residues in the CDR3. Per germline, CDR1 ENHRY and CDR2 SYGVKD. Trimming took 7 bases from V and 7 from J, leaving 8 bases between them.

The rearrangement uses TRBV28 and TRBJ1-2; D may be TRBD1 (5 bases). The CDR3 has 12 amino acids. Trimming removed 10 bases at V and 2 bases at J, with 11 bases between. CDR1 and CDR2 (germline): MDHEN, SYDVKM. The CDR3 DNA is TGTGCCACCACAACAGGAAACTATGGCTACACCTTC. Amino acids: CATTTGNYGYTF.

The chain recombines TRBV16 with TRBJ2-3, with TRBD2 identical over 13 bases. In germline, CDR1 is KGHSY, CDR2 FQNENV. J gave up 6 bases and V 0 bases, and 3 bases lay outside the gene matches. The CDR3 spans 16 residues. The CDR3 DNA reads TGTGCCAGCAGCCAATCGGCGACTAGCGGGAGGGATACGCAGTATTTT. This gives the protein CASSQSATSGRDTQYF. Full variable domain (missing parts from reference TRBV16 and TRBJ2-3): GEEVAQTPKHLVRGEGQKAKLYCAPIKGHSYVFWYQQVLKNEFKFLISFQNENVFDETGMPKERFSAKCLPNSPCSLEIQATKLEDSAVYFCASSQSATSGRDTQYFGPGTRLTVL.

V and J are TRBV10-3 and TRBJ2-2, with TRBD1 identical over 8 bases. The CDR3 loop spans 17 amino acids. CDR1 is ENHRY, CDR2 SYGVKD, per germline. V gave up 9 bases and J gave up 1 base; unmatched junction bases: 13. Here the CDR3 reads CAIPRTGSGENTGELFF. CDR3 bases: TGTGCCATTCCGCGGACAGGGAGTGGGGAGAACACCGGGGAGCTGTTTTTT.

The chain recombines TRBV28 with TRBJ1-5; the match to TRBD1 covers 7 bases. The trim removed 5 bases at V and 5 bases at J, leaving 9 bases unmatched. This CDR3 spans 15 amino acids. CDR1 MDHEN and CDR2 SYDVKM come from the germline V gene. The CDR3 sequence: CASSVDRDLYQPQHF. In nucleotides, the CDR3 is TGTGCCAGCAGTGTCGACAGGGACCTATATCAGCCCCAGCATTTT.

The chain joins TRBV9 to TRBJ1-6; D perhaps matches TRBD1 (5 bases). The CDR3 runs 16 residues. The ends were cut back, 4 bases at V and 6 bases at J, with 17 bases in the middle. Germline loops: CDR1 SGDLS, CDR2 YYNGEE. CDR3 sequence (DNA): TGTGCCAGCAGCCCAGTGGGGGAGGCGGGTAATTCACCCCTCCACTTT. It specifies CASSPVGEAGNSPLHF.

The chain employs TRBV29-1 and TRBJ2-5; maybe TRBD2 (5 bases). Germline V gene sequence: CDR1 SQVTM, CDR2 ANQGSEA. V was clipped by 1 base and J by 2 bases, with 8 bases between them. The length of the CDR3 is 13 residues. CDR3 sequence: CSVEGLAQETQYF. The CDR3 region has the DNA TGCAGCGTTGAAGGGCTAGCTCAAGAGACCCAGTACTTC.

The sample holds many counts of this clone. V and J are TRBV11-3 and TRBJ2-3; 8 bases align to TRBD2. Germline CDR1 reads SGHNT; CDR2 reads YENEEA. This CDR3 comprises 13 residues. Trimming took 3 bases from V and 5 from J; bases not matched to a gene: 1. The CDR3 here is CASSFSGVDTQYF. The DNA of the CDR3 is TGTGCCAGCAGCTTTAGCGGGGTAGATACGCAGTATTTT.

In nucleotides, the CDR3 is TGTGCCAGCTTAGGGACAGCAGGAGGAAACACCATATATTTT. It codes for CASLGTAGGNTIYF. The chain has TRBV21-1 and TRBJ1-3; TRBD1 is the table's D call and was not checked against the DNA. TRBV21-1 is tagged as a pseudogene. This CDR3 is 14 amino acids long.

This chain joins TRBV6-6 and TRBJ1-5; TRBD1 matches 9 bases. Germline trimming cut 5 bases from V and 6 bases from J; bases unmatched to any gene: 11. Looked up from germline, CDR1 is MNHNY and CDR2 is SVGAGI (reference sequence). The CDR3 contains 16 residues. The CDR3 coding sequence is TGTGCCAGCAGTCGATACCGGGACAGGGCGAGTCAGCCCCAGCATTTT. Encoded protein: CASSRYRDRASQPQHF.

The chain is built from TRBV18 and TRBJ1-3; the D is unclear. The germline V and J ends were trimmed by 3 bases and 3 bases, with 15 bases remaining between them. This CDR3 is 16 amino acids long. Germline CDR1 is KGHSH and CDR2 is LQKENI. The CDR3 sequence is CASSPLTGRIGNTIYF. CDR3 in DNA: TGTGCCAGCTCACCTTTGACCGGGAGAATTGGAAACACCATATATTTT.

This chain connects TRBV19 to TRBJ2-1, with D perhaps TRBD1 (6 bases). V was clipped by 4 bases and J by 2 bases, with 12 bases between them. The CDR3 spans 15 residues. Germline loops: CDR1 LNHDA, CDR2 SQIVND (reference sequence). CDR3 bases: TGTGCCAGTAGTACGACAGGTCCCGCCTACAATGAGCAGTTCTTC. It translates to CASSTTGPAYNEQFF. Supplemented by reference TRBV19 and TRBJ2-1, the full variable domain reads DGGITQSPKYLFRKEGQNVTLSCEQNLNHDAMYWYRQDPGQGLRLIYYSQIVNDFQKGDIAEGYSVSREKKESFPLTVTSAQKNPTAFYLCASSTTGPAYNEQFFGPGTRLTVL.